This paragraph reports one TCR beta chain. The CDR3 totals 17 residues. V dropped 0 bases and J dropped 0 bases, with 12 bases sitting between them. Germline V gives CDR1 LGHNA, CDR2 YNFKEQ. Sequencing used immunoSEQ multiplex PCR; TCRdb keeps in-frame clones, though not all of them. The table has 45,000 to 60,000 clones, approximately 78% seen once; the top ten hold around 3.2%. These data come from a study of PD-1 blockade in mismatch repair-deficient tumors. Whole-study context: All were previously treated, progressing patients with about 11 mismatch repair-deficient cancer types.

The receptor was derived from an adult with mismatch repair-deficient cancer. The chain links TRBV4-2 to TRBJ2-1; D might be TRBD2 (6 bases). The sample was peripheral blood, taken 4 weeks after starting pembrolizumab. DNA for the CDR3: TGTGCCAGCAGCCAAGAAATGGACGGGAGCTCCTACAATGAGCAGTTCTTC. Protein product: CASSQEMDGSSYNEQFF.